These 17 T cell receptor beta chains were sequenced from one sample in a study of blood T cells in healthy people across ages. With a J-beta primer mix and a sample-barcoded 5' primer, a second PCR ran about 7 to 11 cycles. One entry per CDR3 protein, called by TCRdb with MiXCR from the 5' RACE reads. Among fewer than 950,000 distinct CDR3 sequences, approximately 55% were seen once, and the ten largest hold about two fifths. Sequencing was performed on blood. These receptors were taken from a man older than 75 in good health.

The chain recombines TRBV29-1 with TRBJ1-1; D is possibly TRBD1 (5 bases). Germline V gene data show CDR1 as SQVTM and CDR2 as ANQGSEA. The V end was cut by 0 bases, the J end by 0 bases, with 14 bases between. This CDR3 is built from 16 residues. In DNA form, the CDR3 reads TGCAGCGTTGAAGACCCTAGGGGACTGATGAACACTGAAGCTTTCTTT. Encoded protein: CSVEDPRGLMNTEAFF.

This chain uses TRBV9 with TRBJ2-7, with D perhaps matching TRBD2 (6 bases). CDR1 is SGDLS, CDR2 YYNGEE, per germline. Trimming took 4 bases from V and 2 from J, leaving 19 bases between them. CDR3 length equals 16 residues. Here the CDR3 DNA reads TGTGCCAGCAGCCCTAATCTGCGGGACGCGCCCTACGAGCAGTACTTC. Translated, it gives CASSPNLRDAPYEQYF.

This clonotype was seen only a few times. This chain links TRBV20-1 with TRBJ2-5, with 7 bases identical to TRBD1. V shed 5 bases and J 11 bases; nucleotides not matched to a gene: 8. Germline V lookup: CDR1 DFQATT, CDR2 SNEGSKA (reference sequence). CDR3 length equals 11 residues. The chain's CDR3 is CSALGQWEQYF. In nucleotides, the CDR3 is TGCAGTGCTCTGGGACAGTGGGAGCAGTACTTC.

The V and J genes are TRBV20-1 and TRBJ2-1, with 8 bases lining up with TRBD2. The CDR3 has 16 residues. The ends lost 1 base at V and 2 bases at J; junction bases unmatched: 7. Germline CDR1 reads DFQATT; CDR2 reads SNEGSKA (reference sequence). CDR3 sequence reads: CSARGGAGAPYNEQFF. As DNA, the CDR3 is TGCAGTGCTAGAGGAGGAGCGGGAGCGCCCTACAATGAGCAGTTCTTC.

J is TRBJ2-5 and V is TRBV20-1; weak D call: TRBD2 (6 bases). Germline CDR1 and CDR2: DFQATT and SNEGSKA (reference sequence). V lost 5 bases and J lost 3, with 19 bases in between. This CDR3 region has 15 residues. The CDR3 loop reads CSALQGIGREETQYF. The CDR3 DNA reads TGCAGTGCTCTCCAGGGTATCGGGAGAGAAGAGACCCAGTACTTC.

Here the CDR3 reads CASSPQGPTDTQYF. The CDR3, as DNA: TGTGCCAGCAGCCCCCAGGGGCCGACAGATACGCAGTATTTT. The chain couples TRBV7-2 to TRBJ2-3, with a possible D match to TRBD1 (6 bases). V was shortened by 5 bases and J by 3 bases, with 12 bases between the two germline ends. Germline lookup yields CDR1 SGHTA and CDR2 FQGNSA. The CDR3 runs to 14 residues.

The chain has TRBV3-1 and TRBJ2-7, with TRBD1 matching 10 bases. The CDR3 consists of 17 residues. V trimming: 1 base; J trimming: 1 base; junction bases outside the gene matches: 7. Germline assignment: CDR1 LGHDT and CDR2 YNNKEL (reference sequence). The CDR3 is CASSQGGPGQGSYEQYF. CDR3 coding DNA: TGTGCCAGCAGCCAAGGGGGTCCGGGACAGGGGTCCTACGAGCAGTACTTC.

This chain uses TRBV2 with TRBJ2-5; 10 bases match TRBD2. The trim removed 1 base at V and 9 bases at J, leaving 5 bases unmatched. From germline, CDR1 is SNHLY and CDR2 FYNNEI. There are 14 residues in the CDR3. CDR3 coding DNA: TGTGCCAGCAGTGAAGTAACTAGCGGGACAGCCCAGTACTTC. It specifies CASSEVTSGTAQYF. Using reference TRBV2 and TRBJ2-5 for the parts outside the CDR3, the full variable domain is EPEVTQTPSHQVTQMGQEVILRCVPISNHLYFYWYRQILGQKVEFLVSFYNNEISEKSEIFDDQFSVERPDGSNFTLKIRSTKLEDSAMYFCASSEVTSGTAQYFGPGTRLLVL.

The chain links TRBV20-1 to TRBJ2-1; 7 nucleotides match TRBD1. The V gene end was trimmed by 6 bases and the J gene end by 7 bases; junction bases not matched to a gene: 12. CDR3 length: 14 residues. The V gene's germline CDR1 is DFQATT and CDR2 SNEGSKA (reference sequence). The CDR3 region is CSAGRAGGSNEQFF. CDR3 nucleotide sequence: TGCAGTGCGGGCCGGGCAGGGGGTTCGAATGAGCAGTTCTTC.

This clonotype appeared a few times. V usage is TRBV5-6 and J usage is TRBJ2-7, with D tentatively TRBD1 (5 bases). Germline values: CDR1 SGHDT, CDR2 YYEEEE. V lost 0 bases and J 3 bases, leaving 10 bases between the germline ends. There are 14 residues in the CDR3. This CDR3 is CASSLGQHYYEQYF. The CDR3 DNA sequence: TGTGCCAGCAGCTTGGGACAGCACTACTACGAGCAGTACTTC.

In this sample, this clonotype turned up a few times. V is TRBV29-1 and J is TRBJ2-3, with 10 nucleotides matching TRBD1. The germline gives CDR1 SQVTM, CDR2 ANQGSEA. The J segment lost 4 bases and the V segment lost 0 bases, leaving 7 bases of the junction unmatched. The CDR3 has 16 amino acids. CDR3 nucleotides: TGCAGCGTTGAAGACGCCGAGGGGACAGGGGCAGATACGCAGTATTTT. Protein product: CSVEDAEGTGADTQYF.

This sequence joins TRBV5-1 and TRBJ2-1, with TRBD1 as a possible D gene (6 bases). This CDR3 has 13 residues. The ends were cut back, 1 base at V and 6 bases at J, with 8 bases in the middle. The V gene's germline CDR1 is SGHRS and CDR2 YFSETQ. CDR3 coding DNA: TGCGCCAGCAGCTTGCAGGGGCCCAATGAGCAGTTCTTC. Translation: CASSLQGPNEQFF.

V usage is TRBV20-1 and J usage is TRBJ2-1; 10 bases fit TRBD1. Germline trimming cut 6 bases from V and 4 bases from J; bases unmatched to any gene: 12. This CDR3 is 16 amino acids long. The V gene's germline CDR1 is DFQATT and CDR2 SNEGSKA (reference sequence). The CDR3 here is CSAVGRQGAVYNEQFF. The DNA of the CDR3 is TGCAGTGCAGTGGGACGACAGGGGGCTGTTTACAATGAGCAGTTCTTC.

The chain employs TRBV6-4 and TRBJ2-3; D is possibly TRBD2 (6 bases). Trimming removed 8 bases from V and 2 bases from J, with 14 bases in between. The germline gives CDR1 MRHNA, CDR2 SNTAGT. The CDR3 contains 14 residues. The CDR3 region has the DNA TGTGCCAGCGCTATGGGGGGATCCACAGATACGCAGTATTTT. It is translated as CASAMGGSTDTQYF.

The chain links TRBV2 to TRBJ1-3; D is uncertain. The CDR3 spans 14 residues. Germline V CDR1 and CDR2: SNHLY, FYNNEI. V lost 7 bases to trimming and J lost 0 bases, with 10 bases between them. The DNA for the CDR3 is TGTGCCAGCACGCAGGAGAACTCTGGAAACACCATATATTTT. This encodes CASTQENSGNTIYF. Drawing the rest from reference TRBV2 and TRBJ1-3, the complete variable domain is EPEVTQTPSHQVTQMGQEVILRCVPISNHLYFYWYRQILGQKVEFLVSFYNNEISEKSEIFDDQFSVERPDGSNFTLKIRSTKLEDSAMYFCASTQENSGNTIYFGEGSWLTVV.

This chain uses TRBV5-5 with TRBJ2-4; 11 nucleotides agree with TRBD1. CDR3 size: 16 residues. Trimming cost V 7 bases and J 0 bases; bases outside gene matches: 6. Germline V lookup: CDR1 SGHKS, CDR2 YYEKEE (reference sequence). CDR3: CASARDRGLAKNIQYF. The CDR3 DNA reads TGTGCCAGCGCGCGGGACAGGGGGTTAGCCAAAAACATTCAGTACTTC.

The genes are TRBV12-5 and TRBJ2-3; TRBD2 might be the D (7 bases). The ends were cut back, 5 bases at V and 2 bases at J, with 17 bases in the middle. The CDR3 is 16 amino acids. CDR1 and CDR2 from the germline V gene are LGHNT and FRNRAP. CDR3 DNA sequence: TGTGCTAGTGGTCGAGGGGGGACTACTGACACAGATACGCAGTATTTT. Protein: CASGRGGTTDTDTQYF.